This T cell receptor (beta chain) was captured in a study of blood T cells in healthy people across ages. In its sample, this clonotype was seen a few times. This CDR3 is built from 13 residues. CDR1 and CDR2 (germline): SQVTM, ANQGSEA. Donors gave about 10 milliliters of peripheral blood apiece. RNA extraction gave at least 5.5 micrograms of total RNA per sample. A second about 6 to 12 cycle PCR used barcoded and J-beta primers. Each CDR3 protein is one row after TCRdb ran MiXCR on the 5' RACE reads. The table records around 1,500,000 distinct CDR3 sequences, about 40% of them present only once. The receptor was isolated from a woman aged 18-30 years in good health. Sequenced material: blood. The rearrangement links TRBV29-1 to TRBJ2-5, with D uncertain. The assigned J gene may be wrong: the sequence end matches TRBJ2-7 better. This CDR3 is CSVFDGRVNEQYF. The CDR3 DNA follows: TGCAGCGTTTTTGATGGAAGAGTGAACGAGCAGTACTTC.